This T cell receptor (beta chain) was captured in a study of T cells in Graves' hyperthyroidism and ophthalmopathy. Overall study results and limits: Researchers report that a 13 V-J model separated ophthalmopathy from stable hyperthyroidism.

This clonotype turned up a few times. What it binds is unknown. Amplification of TCR beta CDR3 regions was performed using RNA transcripts as template. HTBI primers were the set used in a first-round RT-PCR of the TCR CDR3. TCRdb fed the multiplex PCR reads into MiXCR, producing one record per CDR3 protein. The repertoire holds hundreds of thousands of distinct CDR3 sequences, with about a sixth as singletons. Trimming removed 1 base at V and 5 bases at J, with 11 bases between. The CDR3 covers 14 residues. CDR1 and CDR2 from the germline V gene are SGHVS and FNYEAQ. Sequenced material: blood. This sequence originates from a woman in her 30s with Graves' hyperthyroidism. The chain combines TRBV7-6 with TRBJ2-5; the D call may be TRBD1 or TRBD2 (5 bases each). The CDR3 nucleotides read TGTGCCAGCAGCTTAGGTCCGGGGACGGAGACCCAGTACTTC. This gives the protein CASSLGPGTETQYF.